This TCR beta chain originates from a study of vaccination and CD4 T cells after COVID-19. Study-wide context: Investigators drew the post-COVID samples a median around 98 days after diagnosis, with a range of 35 to 161.

Researchers used the Oncomine TCR Beta short-read assay to sequence DNA from cultured CD4+ T cells. TCRdb reanalysed the PCR reads using MiXCR and keeps one entry per CDR3 protein. Among about 8,500 distinct CDR3 sequences listed, roughly 60% were seen once. This CDR3 spans 16 amino acids. Trimming left V 1 base short and J 3 bases short, with 15 bases between. Per germline, CDR1 SGHTA and CDR2 FQGNSA. Study results and caveats: Convalescent patients' vaccine-specific clones were spike mono-reactive in 304 of 307 cases.

A note on this clonotype: Antigen: not known.

Indicated treatment: roughly 10-day PBMC culture with coronavirus spike peptide pools or control peptides (ViraFEST assay). With peptide pools, ViraFEST first expanded antigen-specific T cells and afterwards sequenced their TCRs. The source of this sequence is a human donor who had recovered from COVID-19. Source material: CD4+ T cells from blood, cultured in vitro. This chain joins TRBV7-2 and TRBJ1-2; perhaps TRBD1 as D (6 bases). CDR3 amino acids: CASSLGGAGVDYGYTF. CDR3 sequence (DNA): TGTGCCAGCAGCTTAGGAGGGGCAGGGGTCGACTATGGCTACACCTTC.